The rows below give T cell receptor beta chains drawn from one sample of a study of blood T cells in healthy people across ages. A single record per CDR3 protein comes from TCRdb applying MiXCR to the 5' RACE reads. The repertoire holds 270,000 or so distinct CDR3 sequences, with 25% to 30% as singletons. Material for sequencing was blood. The receptor source for this set is a woman in her 70s in good health. Each CDR3 is given without its conserved first and last residue. The D gene is left open where the match is weak. Clone size is shown for a subset of rows, as once, few, many or a class of expanded clone.

clone_size: many; v_call: TRBV18; d_call: TRBD1; cdr3_aa: ASSPGTAQETQY
clone_size: few; v_call: TRBV7-2; d_call: TRBD2; cdr3_aa: ASSLGRGGAYEQY
clone_size: .; v_call: TRBV29-1; d_call: TRBD2; cdr3_aa: SVMTSGSYTQY
clone_size: few; v_call: TRBV27; d_call: TRBD2; cdr3_aa: ASQQSYSGKRPYEQY
clone_size: few; v_call: TRBV28; d_call: TRBD2; cdr3_aa: ASRPAGGSQETQY
clone_size: few; v_call: TRBV18; d_call: TRBD1; cdr3_aa: ASSRDRLSSGDQPQH
clone_size: few; v_call: TRBV6-6; d_call: .; cdr3_aa: ASTSQGSSGNTIY
clone_size: .; v_call: TRBV5-1; d_call: .; cdr3_aa: ASTHGGVDYNEQF
clone_size: few; v_call: TRBV12-3/TRBV12-4; d_call: .; cdr3_aa: ASSPGAREAF
clone_size: .; v_call: TRBV28; d_call: TRBD1; cdr3_aa: ASSSATGGVEKLF
clone_size: few; v_call: TRBV7-6; d_call: TRBD2; cdr3_aa: ASSSGLAKTQY
clone_size: .; v_call: TRBV2; d_call: TRBD1; cdr3_aa: ASSGQGAKYGYT
clone_size: few; v_call: TRBV4-1; d_call: .; cdr3_aa: ASSQARQTGYGYT
clone_size: .; v_call: TRBV7-2; d_call: .; cdr3_aa: ASSFGLTVTTQY
clone_size: .; v_call: TRBV28; d_call: .; cdr3_aa: ASTEGQTAGGNTIY
clone_size: .; v_call: TRBV5-1; d_call: .; cdr3_aa: ASSLAGSAEQF
clone_size: .; v_call: TRBV18; d_call: TRBD2; cdr3_aa: ASSWTSGAETQY
clone_size: .; v_call: TRBV6-5; d_call: .; cdr3_aa: ASSYKAWAEAF
clone_size: few; v_call: TRBV5-1; d_call: .; cdr3_aa: ASSRRVGETQY
clone_size: few; v_call: TRBV28; d_call: .; cdr3_aa: ASNSQGYEQY
clone_size: few; v_call: TRBV6-1; d_call: .; cdr3_aa: ASSEVAPLH
clone_size: .; v_call: TRBV15; d_call: .; cdr3_aa: ATSSTGSGAKNIQY
clone_size: few; v_call: TRBV27; d_call: TRBD1; cdr3_aa: ASSLTGLKVAEAF
clone_size: many; v_call: TRBV12-3/TRBV12-4; d_call: .; cdr3_aa: ASSALGGSYEQY
clone_size: many; v_call: TRBV28; d_call: .; cdr3_aa: ASSLPRGPLRYQH
clone_size: many; v_call: TRBV27; d_call: .; cdr3_aa: ASSSWGSGYT
clone_size: few; v_call: TRBV20-1; d_call: .; cdr3_aa: SAAPTLTEGPKKLF
clone_size: .; v_call: TRBV7-3; d_call: TRBD1; cdr3_aa: AGSPGQGNTEAF
clone_size: .; v_call: TRBV5-1; d_call: TRBD2; cdr3_aa: ASSTTSGSDTQY
clone_size: few; v_call: TRBV20-1; d_call: TRBD1; cdr3_aa: SASFNRGSAEAF
clone_size: many; v_call: TRBV10-3; d_call: .; cdr3_aa: AIKAGADIGEKLF
clone_size: few; v_call: TRBV14; d_call: .; cdr3_aa: ASSHWGTGNTEAF
clone_size: .; v_call: TRBV20-1; d_call: .; cdr3_aa: SAWDPGNTGELF
clone_size: .; v_call: TRBV12-3/TRBV12-4; d_call: TRBD2; cdr3_aa: ASSQRTSGKTEQY
clone_size: .; v_call: TRBV7-3; d_call: .; cdr3_aa: ASSPGPQETRC
clone_size: few; v_call: TRBV28; d_call: .; cdr3_aa: ASSLGRGRYNSPLH
clone_size: .; v_call: TRBV18; d_call: .; cdr3_aa: ASSETRDKNTEAF
clone_size: .; v_call: TRBV29-1; d_call: .; cdr3_aa: SAGGISRGEKLF
clone_size: .; v_call: TRBV12-3/TRBV12-4; d_call: .; cdr3_aa: ASSPRTTNEKLF
clone_size: few; v_call: TRBV28; d_call: TRBD2; cdr3_aa: ASSLAGGRDTQY
clone_size: few; v_call: TRBV11-2; d_call: .; cdr3_aa: ASSLGELYQETQY
clone_size: .; v_call: TRBV7-2; d_call: .; cdr3_aa: ASSFPGQANYGYT
clone_size: .; v_call: TRBV20-1; d_call: .; cdr3_aa: SARLVSQETQY
clone_size: many; v_call: TRBV3-1; d_call: TRBD2; cdr3_aa: ASSPSGRGETQY
clone_size: .; v_call: TRBV12-3/TRBV12-4; d_call: .; cdr3_aa: ASAIGGRRLYT
clone_size: .; v_call: TRBV20-1; d_call: TRBD2; cdr3_aa: SARGPSGGPNEQF
clone_size: .; v_call: TRBV12-3/TRBV12-4; d_call: .; cdr3_aa: ASSLEHLPNTGELF
clone_size: .; v_call: TRBV29-1; d_call: TRBD1; cdr3_aa: SVTGGSGGTEAF
clone_size: few; v_call: TRBV20-1; d_call: TRBD1; cdr3_aa: SASWTGSGTEAF
clone_size: few; v_call: TRBV9; d_call: .; cdr3_aa: ASSVDASSYNEQF
clone_size: few; v_call: TRBV19; d_call: TRBD1; cdr3_aa: ASSIRDRGGGNQPQH
clone_size: .; v_call: TRBV18; d_call: .; cdr3_aa: ASSLWARDEQY
clone_size: .; v_call: TRBV10-3; d_call: .; cdr3_aa: AISDLGYT
clone_size: many; v_call: TRBV18; d_call: .; cdr3_aa: ASSRDVGRMNTEAF
clone_size: .; v_call: TRBV12-3/TRBV12-4; d_call: .; cdr3_aa: ASSLMGRGGTEAF
clone_size: few; v_call: TRBV29-1; d_call: .; cdr3_aa: SSLGGDYGYT
clone_size: few; v_call: TRBV3-1; d_call: .; cdr3_aa: ASGITRYEQY